This T cell receptor (beta chain) was recovered during a study of radiotherapy plus CTLA-4 blockade in lung cancer. Germline V gene sequence: CDR1 SNHLY, CDR2 FYNNEI. The CDR3 length is 15 residues. A word on this clone: It is likely a read error: a sequence one base away is far more abundant.

Assay used: immunoSEQ multiplex PCR; TCRdb lists only in-frame clones, some missing. The sample carries around 29,000 clones, roughly 77% recorded once. The sequence was collected from a human donor with non-small cell lung cancer that progressed on radiotherapy plus ipilimumab. Source: peripheral blood, taken from a patient treated with radiotherapy plus ipilimumab. The chain couples TRBV2 to TRBJ2-2, with 7 bases fitting TRBD1. In DNA, the CDR3 is TGTGCCAGCAGTGTTATGACAGGGAACATCGGGGAGCTGTTTTTT. Encoded protein: CASSVMTGNIGELFF.